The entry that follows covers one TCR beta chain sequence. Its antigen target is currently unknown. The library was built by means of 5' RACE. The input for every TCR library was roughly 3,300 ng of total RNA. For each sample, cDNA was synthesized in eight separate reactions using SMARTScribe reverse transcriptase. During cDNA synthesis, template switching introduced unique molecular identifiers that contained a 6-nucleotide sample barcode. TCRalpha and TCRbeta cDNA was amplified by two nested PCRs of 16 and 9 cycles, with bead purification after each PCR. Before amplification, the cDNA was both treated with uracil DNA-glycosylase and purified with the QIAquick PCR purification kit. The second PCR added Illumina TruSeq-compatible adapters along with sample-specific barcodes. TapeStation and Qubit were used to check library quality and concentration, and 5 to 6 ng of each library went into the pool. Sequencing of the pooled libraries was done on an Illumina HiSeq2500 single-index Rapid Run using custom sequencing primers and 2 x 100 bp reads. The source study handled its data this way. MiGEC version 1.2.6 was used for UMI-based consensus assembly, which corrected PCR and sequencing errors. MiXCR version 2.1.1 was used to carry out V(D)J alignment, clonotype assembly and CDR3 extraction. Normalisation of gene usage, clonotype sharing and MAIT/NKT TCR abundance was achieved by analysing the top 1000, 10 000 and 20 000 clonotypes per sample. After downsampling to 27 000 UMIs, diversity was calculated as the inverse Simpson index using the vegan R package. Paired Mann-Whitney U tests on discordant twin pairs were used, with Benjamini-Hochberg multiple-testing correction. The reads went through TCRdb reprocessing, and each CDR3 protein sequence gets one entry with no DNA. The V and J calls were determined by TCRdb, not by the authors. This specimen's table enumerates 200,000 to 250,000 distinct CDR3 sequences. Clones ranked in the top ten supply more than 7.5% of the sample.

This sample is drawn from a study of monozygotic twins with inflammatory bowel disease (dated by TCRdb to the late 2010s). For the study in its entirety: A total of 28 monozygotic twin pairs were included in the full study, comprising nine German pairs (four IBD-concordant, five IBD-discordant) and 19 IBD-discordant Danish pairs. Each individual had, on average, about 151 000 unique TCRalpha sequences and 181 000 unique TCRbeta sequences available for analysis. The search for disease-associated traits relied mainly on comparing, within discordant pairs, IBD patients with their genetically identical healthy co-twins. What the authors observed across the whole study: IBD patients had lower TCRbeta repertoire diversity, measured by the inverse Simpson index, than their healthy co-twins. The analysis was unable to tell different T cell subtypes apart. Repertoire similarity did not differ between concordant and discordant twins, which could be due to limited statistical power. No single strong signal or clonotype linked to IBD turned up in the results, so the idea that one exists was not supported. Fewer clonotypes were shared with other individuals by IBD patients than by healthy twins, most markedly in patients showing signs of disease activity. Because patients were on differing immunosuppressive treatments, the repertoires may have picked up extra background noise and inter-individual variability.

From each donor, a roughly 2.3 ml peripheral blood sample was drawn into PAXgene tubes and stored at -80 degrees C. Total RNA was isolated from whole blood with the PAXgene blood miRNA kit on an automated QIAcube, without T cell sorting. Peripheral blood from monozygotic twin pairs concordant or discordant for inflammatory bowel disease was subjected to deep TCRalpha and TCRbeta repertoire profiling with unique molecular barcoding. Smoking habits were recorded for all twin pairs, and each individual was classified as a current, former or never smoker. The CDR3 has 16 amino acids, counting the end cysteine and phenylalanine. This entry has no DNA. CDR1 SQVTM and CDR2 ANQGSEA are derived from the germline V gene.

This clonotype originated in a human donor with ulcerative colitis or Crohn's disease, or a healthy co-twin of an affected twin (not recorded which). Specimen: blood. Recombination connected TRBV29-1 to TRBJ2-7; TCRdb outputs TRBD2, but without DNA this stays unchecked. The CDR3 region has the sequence CSVVGPGSGRIYEQYF.